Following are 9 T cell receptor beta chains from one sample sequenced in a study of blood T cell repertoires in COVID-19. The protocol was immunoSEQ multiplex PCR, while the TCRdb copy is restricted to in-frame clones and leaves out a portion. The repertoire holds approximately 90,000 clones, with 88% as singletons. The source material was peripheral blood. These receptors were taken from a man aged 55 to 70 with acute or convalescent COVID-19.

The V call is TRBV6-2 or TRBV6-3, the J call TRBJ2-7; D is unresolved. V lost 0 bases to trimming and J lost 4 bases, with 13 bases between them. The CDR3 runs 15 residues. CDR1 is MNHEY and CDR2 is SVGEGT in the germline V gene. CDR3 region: CASSYSYQAHYEQYF. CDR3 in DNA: TGTGCCAGCAGTTACTCTTACCAGGCCCATTACGAGCAGTACTTC.

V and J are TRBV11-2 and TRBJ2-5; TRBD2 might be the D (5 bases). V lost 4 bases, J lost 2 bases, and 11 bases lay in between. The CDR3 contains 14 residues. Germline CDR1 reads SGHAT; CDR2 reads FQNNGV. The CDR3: CASSSTGRQETQYF. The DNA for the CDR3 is TGTGCCAGCAGCTCCACGGGGAGACAAGAGACCCAGTACTTC.

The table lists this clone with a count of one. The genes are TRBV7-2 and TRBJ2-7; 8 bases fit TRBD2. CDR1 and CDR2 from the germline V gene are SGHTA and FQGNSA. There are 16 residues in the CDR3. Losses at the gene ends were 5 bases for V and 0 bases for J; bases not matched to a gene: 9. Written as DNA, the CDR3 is TGTGCCAGCAGCCCGACGGGGGGGCCGAGCTCCTACGAGCAGTACTTC. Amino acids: CASSPTGGPSSYEQYF.

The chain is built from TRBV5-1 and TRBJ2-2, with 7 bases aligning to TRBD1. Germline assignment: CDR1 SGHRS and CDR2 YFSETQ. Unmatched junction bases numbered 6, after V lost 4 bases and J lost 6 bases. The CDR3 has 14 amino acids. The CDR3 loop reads CASSLRQGPGELFF. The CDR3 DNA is TGCGCCAGCAGCCTTAGACAGGGTCCCGGGGAGCTGTTTTTT.

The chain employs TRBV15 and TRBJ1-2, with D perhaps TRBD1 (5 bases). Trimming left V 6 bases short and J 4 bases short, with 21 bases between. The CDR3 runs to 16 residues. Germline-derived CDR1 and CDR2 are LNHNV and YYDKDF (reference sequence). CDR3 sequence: CATSPRGNSEAYGYTF. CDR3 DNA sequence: TGTGCCACCAGTCCCCGGGGGAACAGCGAGGCCTATGGCTACACCTTC.

The CDR3 loop reads CASSPIDMRGTEAFF. The CDR3 coding sequence is TGTGCCAGCTCACCGATCGACATGCGGGGCACTGAAGCTTTCTTT. The chain couples TRBV18 to TRBJ1-1; D gene uncertain. Germline loops: CDR1 KGHSH, CDR2 LQKENI. This CDR3 is built from 15 residues. V shed 3 bases and J shed 4 bases, with 15 bases lying between them.

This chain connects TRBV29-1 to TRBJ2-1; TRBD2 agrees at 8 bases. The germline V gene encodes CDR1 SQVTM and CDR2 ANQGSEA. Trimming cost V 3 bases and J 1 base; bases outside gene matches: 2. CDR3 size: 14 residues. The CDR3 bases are TGCAGCGTTGATACGGGGGGGTCCTACAATGAGCAGTTCTTC. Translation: CSVDTGGSYNEQFF.

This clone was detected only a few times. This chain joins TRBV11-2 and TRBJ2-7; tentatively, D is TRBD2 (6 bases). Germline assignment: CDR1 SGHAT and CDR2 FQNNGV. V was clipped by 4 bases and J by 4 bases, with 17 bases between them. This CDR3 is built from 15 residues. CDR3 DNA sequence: TGTGCCAGCAGCTCACGGCGAGGAGGGGAATACGAGCAGTACTTC. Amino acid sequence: CASSSRRGGEYEQYF.

DNA for the CDR3: TGTGCCAGCAGTCCCCCCAAAGCAGCGGGGTTCAGAACTGAAGCTTTCTTT. It translates to CASSPPKAAGFRTEAFF. The gene calls are TRBV6-4 and TRBJ1-1; D not resolved. The ends were cut back, 5 bases at V and 5 bases at J, with 24 bases in the middle. The CDR3 has 17 residues. Germline V gives CDR1 MRHNA, CDR2 SNTAGT.